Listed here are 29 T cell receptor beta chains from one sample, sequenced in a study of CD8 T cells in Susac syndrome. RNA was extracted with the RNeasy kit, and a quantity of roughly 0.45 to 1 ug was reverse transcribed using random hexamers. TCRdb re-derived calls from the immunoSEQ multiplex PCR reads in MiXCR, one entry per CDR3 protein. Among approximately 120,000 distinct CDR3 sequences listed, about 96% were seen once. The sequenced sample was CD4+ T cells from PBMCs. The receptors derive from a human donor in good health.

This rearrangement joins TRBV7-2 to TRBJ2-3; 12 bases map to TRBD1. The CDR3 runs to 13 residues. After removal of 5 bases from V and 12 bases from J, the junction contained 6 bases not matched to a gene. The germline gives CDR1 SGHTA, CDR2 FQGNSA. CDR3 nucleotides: TGTGCCAGCAGCGGAAGGGACAGGGGGCATCAGTATTTT. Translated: CASSGRDRGHQYF.

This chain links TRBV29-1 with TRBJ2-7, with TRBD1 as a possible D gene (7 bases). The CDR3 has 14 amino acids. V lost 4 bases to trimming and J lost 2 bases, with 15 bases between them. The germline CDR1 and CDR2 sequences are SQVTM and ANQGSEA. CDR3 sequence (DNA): TGCAGCGTTGTAGGAGGGGGCCGAGCCTACGAGCAGTACTTC. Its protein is CSVVGGGRAYEQYF.

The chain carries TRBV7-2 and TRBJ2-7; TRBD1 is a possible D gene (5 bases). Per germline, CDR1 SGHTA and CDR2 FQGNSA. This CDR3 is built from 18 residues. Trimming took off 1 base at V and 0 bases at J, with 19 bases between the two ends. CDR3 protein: CASSLGPARQLFSYEQYF. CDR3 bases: TGTGCCAGCAGCTTAGGCCCGGCGCGACAGTTGTTCTCCTACGAGCAGTACTTC.

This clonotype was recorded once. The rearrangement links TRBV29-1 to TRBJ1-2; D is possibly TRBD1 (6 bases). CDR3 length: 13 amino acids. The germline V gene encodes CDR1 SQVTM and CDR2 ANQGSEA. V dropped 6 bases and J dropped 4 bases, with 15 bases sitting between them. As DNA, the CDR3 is TGCAGCGTCCCGTTGGGAGGGGGCTATGGCTACACCTTC. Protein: CSVPLGGGYGYTF.

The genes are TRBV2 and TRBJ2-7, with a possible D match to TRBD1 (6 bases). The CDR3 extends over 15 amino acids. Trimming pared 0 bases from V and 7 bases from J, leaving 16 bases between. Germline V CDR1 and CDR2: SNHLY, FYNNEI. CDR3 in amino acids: CASSEAGGPPSEQYF. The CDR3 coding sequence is TGTGCCAGCAGTGAAGCAGGGGGACCCCCGAGTGAGCAGTACTTC.

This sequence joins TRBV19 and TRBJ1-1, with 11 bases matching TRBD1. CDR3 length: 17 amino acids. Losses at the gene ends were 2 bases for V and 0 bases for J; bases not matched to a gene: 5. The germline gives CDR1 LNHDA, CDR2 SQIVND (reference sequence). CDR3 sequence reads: CASSISGTGGLNTEAFF. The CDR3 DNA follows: TGTGCCAGTAGTATATCAGGGACAGGGGGGCTGAACACTGAAGCTTTCTTT.

The CDR3 nucleotides are TGTGCCAGCAGAGAGACCGGGACAGGGGGCTATGAGCCCCAGCATTTT. As protein: CASRETGTGGYEPQHF. The J gene is TRBJ1-5, the V gene TRBV28; 12 nucleotides match TRBD1. Germline CDR1 and CDR2: MDHEN and SYDVKM. This CDR3 comprises 16 residues. V gave up 6 bases and J gave up 8 bases; unmatched junction bases: 11.

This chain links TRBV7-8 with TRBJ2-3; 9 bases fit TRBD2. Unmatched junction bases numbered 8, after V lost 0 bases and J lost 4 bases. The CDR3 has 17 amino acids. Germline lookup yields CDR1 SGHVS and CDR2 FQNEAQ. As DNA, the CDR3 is TGTGCCAGCAGCTTAGCTTTGACTAGCGGATACTCAGATACGCAGTATTTT. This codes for CASSLALTSGYSDTQYF.

CDR3 coding DNA: TGTGCCAGCTCACCAGAGGAGAACACTGAAGCTTTCTTT. Translation: CASSPEENTEAFF. J is TRBJ1-1 and V is TRBV18; the D is unclear. The V and J ends lost 2 bases and 1 base respectively, with 5 bases between them. This CDR3 contains 13 residues. Per the germline V gene, CDR1 is KGHSH and CDR2 is LQKENI.

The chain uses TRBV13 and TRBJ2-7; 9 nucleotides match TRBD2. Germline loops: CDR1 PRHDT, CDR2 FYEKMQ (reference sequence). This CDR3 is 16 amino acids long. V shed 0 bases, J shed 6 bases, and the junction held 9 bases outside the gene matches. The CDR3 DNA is TGTGCCAGCAGCTTAGGTGAAGCGGGGGGCCTCGGCGAGCAGTACTTC. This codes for CASSLGEAGGLGEQYF.

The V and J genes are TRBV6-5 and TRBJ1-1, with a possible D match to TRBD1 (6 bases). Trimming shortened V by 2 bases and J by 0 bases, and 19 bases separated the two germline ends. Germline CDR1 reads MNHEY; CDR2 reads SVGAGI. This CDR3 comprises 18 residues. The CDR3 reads CASSYVGRGVWMNTEAFF. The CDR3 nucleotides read TGTGCCAGCAGTTACGTCGGCAGGGGAGTATGGATGAACACTGAAGCTTTCTTT.

The CDR3 protein is CSAGDTNSPLHF. The CDR3 nucleotides are TGCAGCGCTGGGGACACCAATTCACCCCTCCACTTT. This chain joins TRBV29-1 and TRBJ1-6; D may be TRBD1 (6 bases). Trimming removed 7 bases at V and 7 bases at J, with 11 bases between. Germline CDR1 reads SQVTM; CDR2 reads ANQGSEA. The CDR3 sequence is 12 residues long.

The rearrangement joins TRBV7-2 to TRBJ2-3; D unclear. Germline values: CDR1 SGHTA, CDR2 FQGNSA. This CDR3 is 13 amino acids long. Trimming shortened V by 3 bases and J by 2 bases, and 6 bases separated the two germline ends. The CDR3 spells CASSFQNTDTQYF. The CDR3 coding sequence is TGTGCCAGCAGCTTTCAGAACACAGATACGCAGTATTTT.

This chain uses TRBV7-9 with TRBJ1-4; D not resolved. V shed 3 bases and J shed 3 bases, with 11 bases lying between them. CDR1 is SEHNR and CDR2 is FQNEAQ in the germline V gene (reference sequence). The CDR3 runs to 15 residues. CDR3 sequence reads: CASSFMGVANEKLFF. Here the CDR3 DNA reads TGTGCCAGCAGCTTTATGGGCGTCGCTAATGAAAAACTGTTTTTT.

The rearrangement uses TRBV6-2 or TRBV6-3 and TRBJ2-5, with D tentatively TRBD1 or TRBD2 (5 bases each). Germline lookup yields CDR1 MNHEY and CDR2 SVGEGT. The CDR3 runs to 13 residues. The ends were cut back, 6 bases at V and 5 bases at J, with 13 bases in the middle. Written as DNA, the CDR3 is TGTGCCAGCAGGGGACCAGCGCAGGAGACCCAGTACTTC. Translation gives CASRGPAQETQYF.

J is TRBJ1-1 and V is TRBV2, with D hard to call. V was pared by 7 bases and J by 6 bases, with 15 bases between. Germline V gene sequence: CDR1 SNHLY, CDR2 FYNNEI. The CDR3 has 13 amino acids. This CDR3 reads CASNREQSAEAFF. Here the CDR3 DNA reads TGTGCCAGCAACAGAGAACAGTCGGCTGAAGCTTTCTTT.

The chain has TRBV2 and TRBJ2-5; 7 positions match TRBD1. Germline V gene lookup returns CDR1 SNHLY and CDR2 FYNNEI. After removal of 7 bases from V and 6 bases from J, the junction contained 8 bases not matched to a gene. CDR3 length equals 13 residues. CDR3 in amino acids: CASTFDRVKTQYF. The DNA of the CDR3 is TGTGCCAGCACTTTTGACAGGGTGAAGACCCAGTACTTC.

CDR3: CASSSQSLGANVLTF. The CDR3 region has the DNA TGTGCCAGCAGCTCACAGTCCCTGGGGGCCAACGTCCTGACTTTC. This chain joins TRBV12-3 or TRBV12-4 and TRBJ2-6; D is unclear. The CDR3 is made up of 15 amino acids. The ends were cut back, 6 bases at V and 4 bases at J, with 13 bases in the middle.

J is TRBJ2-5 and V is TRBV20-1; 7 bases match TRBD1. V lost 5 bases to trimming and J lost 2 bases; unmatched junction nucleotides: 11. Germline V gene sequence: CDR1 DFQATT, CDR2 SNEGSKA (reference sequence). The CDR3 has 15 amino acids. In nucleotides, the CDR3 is TGCAGTGCTCGCCTCGACAGGGCCCCACAAGAGACCCAGTACTTC. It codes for CSARLDRAPQETQYF.

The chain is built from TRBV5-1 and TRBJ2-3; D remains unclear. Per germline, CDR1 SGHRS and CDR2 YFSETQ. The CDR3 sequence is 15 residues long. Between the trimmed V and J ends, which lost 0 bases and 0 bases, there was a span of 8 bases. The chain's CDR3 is CASSLDTPSTDTQYF. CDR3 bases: TGCGCCAGCAGCTTGGACACTCCTAGCACAGATACGCAGTATTTT.

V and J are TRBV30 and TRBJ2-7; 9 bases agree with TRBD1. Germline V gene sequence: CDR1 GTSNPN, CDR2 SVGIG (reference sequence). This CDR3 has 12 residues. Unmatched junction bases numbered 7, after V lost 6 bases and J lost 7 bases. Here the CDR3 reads CACLQGAGEQYF. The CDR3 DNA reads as TGTGCCTGCCTACAGGGGGCCGGGGAGCAGTACTTC.

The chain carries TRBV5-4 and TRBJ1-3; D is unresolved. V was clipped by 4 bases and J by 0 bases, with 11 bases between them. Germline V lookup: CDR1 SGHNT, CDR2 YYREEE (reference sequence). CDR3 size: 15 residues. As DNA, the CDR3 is TGTGCCAGCAGCATGGCTGACACCTCTGGAAACACCATATATTTT. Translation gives CASSMADTSGNTIYF.

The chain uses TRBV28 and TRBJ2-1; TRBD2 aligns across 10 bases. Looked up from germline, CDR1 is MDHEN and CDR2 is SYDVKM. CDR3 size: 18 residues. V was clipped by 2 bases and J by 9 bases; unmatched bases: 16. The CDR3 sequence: CASSLPTLLAGVLSEQFF. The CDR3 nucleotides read TGTGCCAGCAGTTTACCTACTCTTCTAGCGGGGGTGTTGAGTGAGCAGTTCTTC.

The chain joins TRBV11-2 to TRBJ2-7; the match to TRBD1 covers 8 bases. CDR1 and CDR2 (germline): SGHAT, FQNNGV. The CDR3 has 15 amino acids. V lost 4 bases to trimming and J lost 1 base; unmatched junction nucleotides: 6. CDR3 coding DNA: TGTGCCAGCAGCTCTAACCGGGACAGGTCCTACGAGCAGTACTTC. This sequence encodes CASSSNRDRSYEQYF.

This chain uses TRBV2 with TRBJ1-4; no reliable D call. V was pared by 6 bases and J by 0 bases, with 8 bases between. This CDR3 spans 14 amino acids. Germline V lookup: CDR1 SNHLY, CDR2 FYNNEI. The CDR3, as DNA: TGTGCCAGCAGAAGACGCGCAACTAATGAAAAACTGTTTTTT. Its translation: CASRRRATNEKLFF.

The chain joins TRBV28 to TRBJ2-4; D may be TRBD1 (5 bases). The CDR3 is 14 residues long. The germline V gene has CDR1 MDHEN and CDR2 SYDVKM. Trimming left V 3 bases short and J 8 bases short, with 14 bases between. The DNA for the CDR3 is TGTGCCAGCAGTTTGTCGGTAGAAGGGGACATTCAGTACTTC. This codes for CASSLSVEGDIQYF.

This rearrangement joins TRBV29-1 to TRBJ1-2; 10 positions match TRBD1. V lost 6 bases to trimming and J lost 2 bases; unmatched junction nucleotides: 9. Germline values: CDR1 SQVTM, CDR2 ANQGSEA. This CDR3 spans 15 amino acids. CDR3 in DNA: TGCAGCGTGGGGACAGGGGCAGGCCTGAACTATGGCTACACCTTC. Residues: CSVGTGAGLNYGYTF. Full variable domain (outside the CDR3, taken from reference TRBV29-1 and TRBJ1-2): SAVISQKPSRDICQRGTSLTIQCQVDSQVTMMFWYRQQPGQSLTLIATANQGSEATYESGFVIDKFPISRPNLTFSTLTVSNMSPEDSSIYLCSVGTGAGLNYGYTFGSGTRLTVV.

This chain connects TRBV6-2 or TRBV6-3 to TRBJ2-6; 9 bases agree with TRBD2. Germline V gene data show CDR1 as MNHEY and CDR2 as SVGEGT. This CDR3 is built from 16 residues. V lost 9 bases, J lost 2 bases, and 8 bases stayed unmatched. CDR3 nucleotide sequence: TGTGCCAGTCGGCGACTAGCGGCGACTGGGGCCAACGTCCTGACTTTC. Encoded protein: CASRRLAATGANVLTF.

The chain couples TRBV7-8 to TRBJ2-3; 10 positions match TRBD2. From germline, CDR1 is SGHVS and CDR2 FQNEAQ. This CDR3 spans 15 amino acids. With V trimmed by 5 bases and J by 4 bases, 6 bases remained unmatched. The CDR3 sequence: CASSLNSGGPDTQYF. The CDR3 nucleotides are TGTGCCAGCAGCCTAAATAGCGGGGGGCCAGATACGCAGTATTTT.